Each of the 24 T cell receptor beta chains below was sequenced from the same sample in a study of cytomegalovirus exposure and HLA in healthy donors. In the PCR, 60 Vbeta and 13 Jbeta primers were used. Profiled with immunoSEQ multiplex PCR; TCRdb holds only in-frame clones, not every one. The data contain more than 80,000 clones, about four fifths of them singletons. The sample comprised PBMCs. The receptors here all came from a female donor in good health and CMV-seropositive.

This chain connects TRBV11-3 to TRBJ2-2, with 8 nucleotides matching TRBD2. The CDR3 runs 16 residues. The germline CDR1 and CDR2 sequences are SGHNT and YENEEA. Trimming at V came to 1 base and at J to 4 bases, leaving 5 bases not matched to a gene. The chain's CDR3 is CASSLAGGAFTGELFF. The CDR3 bases are TGTGCCAGCAGCTTAGCGGGGGGGGCGTTCACCGGGGAGCTGTTTTTT. The variable domain in full, with the rest retrieved from reference TRBV11-3 and TRBJ2-2, is EAGVVQSPRYKIIEKKQPVAFWCNPISGHNTLYWYLQNLGQGPELLIRYENEEAVDDSQLPKDRFSAERLKGVDSTLKIQPAELGDSAVYLCASSLAGGAFTGELFFGEGSRLTVL.

This clone was counted only a few times. The V and J genes are TRBV30 and TRBJ1-5; D is unresolved. From germline, CDR1 is GTSNPN and CDR2 SVGIG (reference sequence). Trimming removed 2 bases at V and 7 bases at J, with 15 bases between. The CDR3 covers 14 residues. CDR3 sequence (DNA): TGTGCCTGGAGTATAAATATCCGCGGACAGCCCCAGCATTTT. As protein: CAWSINIRGQPQHF.

The genes are TRBV11-1 and TRBJ1-5, with a tentative D call TRBD1 (5 bases). The CDR3 runs to 14 residues. Germline CDR1 is SGHAT and CDR2 is FQDESV (reference sequence). The ends were cut back, 0 bases at V and 4 bases at J, with 7 bases in the middle. The CDR3 DNA reads TGTGCCAGCAGCTTAGCGGGGGGAAATCAGCCCCAGCATTTT. Translated, it gives CASSLAGGNQPQHF.

The sample holds a few counts of this clone. The V and J genes are TRBV5-1 and TRBJ1-1, with D perhaps matching TRBD1 (5 bases). The germline V gene has CDR1 SGHRS and CDR2 YFSETQ. V shed 0 bases and J shed 5 bases, with 14 bases lying between them. The CDR3 runs to 15 residues. CDR3 in DNA: TGCGCCAGCAGCTTGGATGGGGGGGGAGAAACTGAAGCTTTCTTT. This sequence encodes CASSLDGGGETEAFF.

The genes are TRBV11-2 and TRBJ2-3, with 9 positions matching TRBD2. Germline CDR1 reads SGHAT; CDR2 reads FQNNGV. The V gene end was trimmed by 2 bases and the J gene end by 5 bases; junction bases not matched to a gene: 8. The CDR3 loop spans 16 amino acids. CDR3 DNA: TGTGCCAGCAGCTTAAGGCCGGCGGGAGGGCGAGATACGCAGTATTTT. Translation: CASSLRPAGGRDTQYF.

The chain employs TRBV6-5 and TRBJ1-2, with unresolved D. Germline V gene sequence: CDR1 MNHEY, CDR2 SVGAGI. Trimming shortened V by 5 bases and J by 8 bases, and 15 bases separated the two germline ends. This CDR3 is built from 13 residues. CDR3 bases: TGTGCCAGCAGTCTCGCCGGGGTGGTAGGCTACACCTTC. Protein sequence: CASSLAGVVGYTF.

This clone was seen a few times. The genes are TRBV28 and TRBJ2-7; 9 bases agree with TRBD1. Germline V gives CDR1 MDHEN, CDR2 SYDVKM. J was trimmed by 6 bases and V by 1 base; bases with no gene match: 7. The CDR3 has 15 amino acids. CDR3: CASSLYRGRGGEQYF. The CDR3 DNA is TGTGCCAGCAGTTTATACAGGGGGCGCGGAGGCGAGCAGTACTTC.

The CDR3 loop reads CAATDRVDEKLFF. The DNA for the CDR3 is TGTGCCGCGACGGACAGGGTGGATGAAAAACTGTTTTTT. This sequence joins TRBV6-6 and TRBJ1-4; 8 bases line up with TRBD1. From germline, CDR1 is MNHNY and CDR2 SVGAGI (reference sequence). The CDR3 runs to 13 residues. Trimming at V came to 11 bases and at J to 6 bases, leaving 8 bases not matched to a gene.

The gene calls are TRBV7-2 and TRBJ2-7; D is ambiguous. The CDR3 covers 12 residues. In germline, CDR1 is SGHTA, CDR2 FQGNSA. Trimming took off 3 bases at V and 0 bases at J, with 3 bases between the two ends. CDR3 region: CASSLSSYEQYF. The CDR3 bases are TGTGCCAGCAGCTTGAGCTCCTACGAGCAGTACTTC.

This clone was seen only a few times. The chain couples TRBV11-2 to TRBJ2-1; D is possibly TRBD1 (6 bases). V was shortened by 1 base and J by 4 bases, with 14 bases between the two germline ends. This CDR3 is 16 amino acids long. Per the germline V gene, CDR1 is SGHAT and CDR2 is FQNNGV. CDR3 in amino acids: CASSLAARGRYNEQFF. The CDR3 nucleotides are TGTGCCAGCAGCTTAGCTGCCAGGGGTCGATACAATGAGCAGTTCTTC.

The V call is TRBV10-1, the J call TRBJ2-1, with D possibly TRBD1 on 6 matching bases. The V and J ends lost 8 bases and 2 bases respectively, with 10 bases between them. CDR1 WNHNN and CDR2 SYGVQD come from the germline V gene (reference sequence). CDR3 size: 13 residues. The CDR3 coding sequence is TGCGCCAGCCTAGACAGGACCTACAATGAGCAGTTCTTC. Translating it yields CASLDRTYNEQFF.

The chain links TRBV6-6 to TRBJ2-5, with D uncertain. The CDR3 covers 12 residues. V lost 0 bases and J 5 bases, leaving 4 bases between the germline ends. The germline V gene has CDR1 MNHNY and CDR2 SVGAGI (reference sequence). The CDR3 DNA is TGTGCCAGCAGTTACTCCGGGGAGACCCAGTACTTC. It yields the protein CASSYSGETQYF.

This chain links TRBV18 with TRBJ1-5; 8 nucleotides match TRBD1. CDR1 and CDR2 from the germline V gene are KGHSH and LQKENI. V dropped 1 base and J dropped 3; count of bases not matched to a gene: 8. This CDR3 has 17 amino acids. CDR3 sequence (DNA): TGTGCCAGCTCACCACTGGGGCAGGGGGCATTCAATCAGCCCCAGCATTTT. This sequence encodes CASSPLGQGAFNQPQHF.

This sequence joins TRBV9 and TRBJ2-2, with 8 bases that match TRBD2. Germline CDR1 and CDR2: SGDLS and YYNGEE. V shed 0 bases and J 0 bases; nucleotides not matched to a gene: 4. The CDR3 extends over 17 amino acids. CDR3 in amino acids: CASSVVGSGANTGELFF. CDR3 bases: TGTGCCAGCAGCGTAGTCGGTAGCGGGGCGAACACCGGGGAGCTGTTTTTT.

The J gene is TRBJ2-1, the V gene TRBV29-1; possibly TRBD2 for D (7 bases). CDR3 size: 13 residues. Germline assignment: CDR1 SQVTM and CDR2 ANQGSEA. The V end lost 5 bases, the J end lost 5 bases, and 13 bases lay between the germline ends. CDR3 DNA: TGCAGCGTTAGGGGGGGAGTAGACAATGAGCAGTTCTTC. Its protein product is CSVRGGVDNEQFF.

This chain joins TRBV5-1 and TRBJ2-4; TRBD2 might be the D (7 bases). Per the germline V gene, CDR1 is SGHRS and CDR2 is YFSETQ. V was shortened by 4 bases and J by 4 bases, with 18 bases between the two germline ends. The length of the CDR3 is 16 residues. The CDR3: CASSGGGASGKNIQYF. The CDR3 DNA follows: TGCGCCAGCAGCGGAGGGGGGGCTAGCGGTAAAAACATTCAGTACTTC.

The chain is built from TRBV4-1 and TRBJ1-2, with no clear D. The length of the CDR3 is 15 residues. CDR1 is MGHRA and CDR2 is YSYEKL in the germline V gene. The V end was cut by 2 bases, the J end by 6 bases, with 16 bases between. CDR3 sequence (DNA): TGCGCCAGCAGCCAACCAGTCCGCCCGAGGGATGGCTACACCTTC. It codes for CASSQPVRPRDGYTF.

The chain is built from TRBV2 and TRBJ2-5, with TRBD1 matching 9 bases. The J call is doubtful: the DNA matches TRBJ2-7 better. This CDR3 has 13 residues. The germline CDR1 and CDR2 sequences are SNHLY and FYNNEI. For the CDR3, the DNA is TGTGCCACCCAGGACAGGGGATTCTACGAGCAGTACTTC. It yields the protein CATQDRGFYEQYF.

The V gene is TRBV4-1, the J gene TRBJ1-1; D perhaps matches TRBD1 (6 bases). The CDR3 runs to 13 residues. Germline V gene data show CDR1 as MGHRA and CDR2 as YSYEKL. V was shortened by 2 bases and J by 5 bases, with 9 bases between the two germline ends. CDR3 coding DNA: TGCGCCAGCAGCCAAAGGGGGGGGACTGAAGCTTTCTTT. It encodes CASSQRGGTEAFF.

This rearrangement joins TRBV29-1 to TRBJ1-1; TRBD1 matches 7 bases. This CDR3 has 12 amino acids. After removal of 6 bases from V and 5 bases from J, the junction contained 6 bases not matched to a gene. Germline CDR1 is SQVTM and CDR2 is ANQGSEA. The DNA of the CDR3 is TGCAGCGTAACAGGGGCGGGAACTGAAGCTTTCTTT. It yields the protein CSVTGAGTEAFF.

J is TRBJ2-2 and V is TRBV6-5; TRBD1 is a possible D gene (6 bases). Trimming left V 6 bases short and J 5 bases short, with 16 bases between. This CDR3 comprises 15 residues. Germline CDR1 and CDR2: MNHEY and SVGAGI. The CDR3 is CASSRGQRETGELFF. CDR3 DNA sequence: TGTGCCAGCAGCCGCGGACAGCGCGAGACCGGGGAGCTGTTTTTT.

This clone was recorded a few times. The CDR3 bases are TGCGCCAGCCGGGACAGGGGGGAAGGGGACGAGCAGTACTTC. It translates to CASRDRGEGDEQYF. This rearrangement joins TRBV5-1 to TRBJ2-7, with 11 bases that match TRBD1. The CDR3 is 14 amino acids. Germline CDR1 and CDR2: SGHRS and YFSETQ. V gave up 7 bases and J gave up 5 bases; unmatched junction bases: 8.

The chain employs TRBV5-1 and TRBJ1-2; TRBD1 might be the D (6 bases). Germline CDR1 SGHRS, CDR2 YFSETQ. V gave up 4 bases and J gave up 2 bases, with 15 bases separating them. CDR3 length equals 15 residues. CDR3 bases: TGCGCCAGCAGCCTACTCACCGGGACAAACTATGGCTACACCTTC. Its protein is CASSLLTGTNYGYTF.

The chain is built from TRBV15 and TRBJ1-1; TRBD1 might be the D (5 bases). Looked up from germline, CDR1 is LNHNV and CDR2 is YYDKDF (reference sequence). The CDR3 length is 14 residues. Trimming shortened V by 1 base and J by 3 bases, and 9 bases separated the two germline ends. CDR3 protein: CATSRAGVDTEAFF. The CDR3 DNA sequence: TGTGCCACCAGCAGAGCGGGGGTTGACACTGAAGCTTTCTTT.